This entry is about one T cell receptor (beta chain). The data were obtained in a study of blood T cell repertoires in COVID-19. As for the study in general: In each case, the material was cDNA or gDNA derived from T cells, B-cell-depleted T cells, or PBMCs.

Profiled with immunoSEQ multiplex PCR; TCRdb holds only in-frame clones, not every one. Found here are about 230,000 clones, roughly 80% of them singletons; the top ten hold under 3%. With 4 bases clipped from V and 5 bases from J, the junction kept 11 bases outside the gene matches. Germline lookup yields CDR1 SGHNT and CDR2 YYREEE (reference sequence). The CDR3 is 16 residues long. Sequenced: peripheral blood. This sequence was found in a woman aged 70-85 years with active or convalescent COVID-19. This chain joins TRBV5-4 and TRBJ2-5; TRBD2 aligns across 10 bases. CDR3 sequence reads: CASSPASGGVGETQYF. The CDR3 region has the DNA TGTGCCAGCAGCCCCGCAAGCGGGGGGGTTGGGGAGACCCAGTACTTC.